The present TCR beta chain was sequenced within a study of CD8 T cells in Susac syndrome. Whole-study results and caveats: Regarding the TCR sequencing and HLA analysis, the study admitted that a relatively small number of individuals were involved.

Random hexamers were used to reverse transcribe an amount of roughly 0.5 to 1 ug RNA. The authors amplified TCR beta CDR3 across 54 Vbeta and 13 Jbeta using immunoSEQ multiplex PCR. TCRdb reprocessed the immunoSEQ multiplex PCR reads with MiXCR, giving one entry per CDR3 protein. The sample lists about 250,000 distinct CDR3 sequences; just under 95% were seen once. Trimming took off 5 bases at V and 12 bases at J, with 14 bases between the two ends. This CDR3 spans 11 amino acids. The germline gives CDR1 DFQATT, CDR2 SNEGSKA (reference sequence). Comment on this clonotype: Its antigen is not known.

TEMRA cells were FACS-enriched, and CD8+ and CD4+ T cells were isolated negatively. The rearrangement uses TRBV20-1 and TRBJ2-1; D is unresolved. The TCR comes from a human donor with multiple sclerosis. Sequences were obtained from CD4+ T cells from PBMCs. The chain's CDR3 is CSAAQWLGQFF. The DNA for the CDR3 is TGCAGTGCTGCCCAATGGCTGGGGCAGTTCTTC.